This T cell receptor (beta chain) is from a study of blood T cell repertoires in COVID-19. Overall study: Samples came from the United States, Italy and Spain, spanning acute and convalescent COVID-19. In each case, the material was cDNA or gDNA derived from T cells, B-cell-depleted T cells, or PBMCs.

In the source study's methods: Nucleated cell counts were estimated from reference gene primer amplification. Assay used: immunoSEQ multiplex PCR; TCRdb lists only in-frame clones, some missing. V and J calls and clone size are copied from that table; D and trimming were computed from the DNA. The repertoire includes 140,000 or so clones, 80% of them detected once, and over 4% sits in the top ten. In germline, CDR1 is KGHSH, CDR2 LQKENI. The CDR3 is made up of 15 amino acids. Trimming took 4 bases from V and 1 from J; bases not matched to a gene: 5. The chain links TRBV18 to TRBJ2-3; TRBD1 matches at 7 bases. The clonotype comes from a woman aged 45 to 65 with acute or convalescent COVID-19. Material for sequencing was peripheral blood. CDR3 loop: CASSLGTERTDTQYF. CDR3 nucleotides: TGTGCCAGCTCACTTGGGACAGAACGCACAGATACGCAGTATTTT.